This T cell receptor (beta chain) came from a study of cytomegalovirus exposure and HLA in healthy donors. Whole-study results and caveats: Owing to their indistinguishability, certain V segments, notably TRBV6-2 and TRBV6-3, were excluded.

Amplification used 60 Vbeta primers and 13 Jbeta primers. Clones were sequenced by immunoSEQ multiplex PCR, and TCRdb holds only the in-frame ones, with some missing. This table holds about 77,000 clones. As regards this clone: Its specificity is unknown.

V lost 5 bases to trimming and J lost 0 bases, with 18 bases between them. The CDR3 covers 17 residues. Germline loops: CDR1 PRHDT, CDR2 FYEKMQ (reference sequence). The chain uses TRBV13 and TRBJ2-3; possibly TRBD2 for D (5 bases). Sequences were obtained from PBMCs. The clonotype originates from a man aged 45-65 years in good health and CMV-seropositive. The chain's CDR3 is CASSPRRGSPSTDTQYF. CDR3 nucleotide sequence: TGTGCCAGCAGCCCTAGACGGGGTAGCCCTAGCACAGATACGCAGTATTTT.